The next 27 T cell receptor beta chains were all read from a single sample in a study of shared clonotypes between healthy human individuals. This table comes from immunoSEQ multiplex PCR, and its TCRdb copy is limited to in-frame clones, with some not included. The sample consists of around 510,000 clones, about 96% of them appearing once. The sample comprised naive CD4+ T cells sorted from blood. Subset reported: CD45RA+ positively selected. The receptor source for this set is a woman in her twenties or thirties in good health.

The genes are TRBV11-2 and TRBJ2-5; D is unresolved. The V gene lost 1 base and the J gene lost 1 base, with 1 base spanning the gap. Germline V gives CDR1 SGHAT, CDR2 FQNNGV. The length of the CDR3 is 12 residues. The CDR3 region has the DNA TGTGCCAGCAGCTTAGTCCAAGAGACCCAGTACTTC. Its protein is CASSLVQETQYF.

The CDR3 loop is CASQGGGQNQPQHF. The CDR3 nucleotides are TGTGCCAGCCAGGGGGGCGGACAAAATCAGCCCCAGCATTTT. The chain recombines TRBV28 with TRBJ1-5; 7 positions agree with TRBD1. Unmatched junction bases numbered 8, after V lost 8 bases and J lost 4 bases. CDR3 length: 14 amino acids. The germline V gene has CDR1 MDHEN and CDR2 SYDVKM.

The chain carries TRBV28 and TRBJ2-7; the D is unclear. Germline V gives CDR1 MDHEN, CDR2 SYDVKM. This CDR3 has 13 residues. The V and J ends lost 7 bases and 0 bases respectively, with 10 bases between them. The CDR3 DNA reads as TGTGCCAGCAAGGGTGGCAGCTCCTACGAGCAGTACTTC. It is translated as CASKGGSSYEQYF. Combining the CDR3 with reference TRBV28 and TRBJ2-7 gives the whole variable domain DVKVTQSSRYLVKRTGEKVFLECVQDMDHENMFWYRQDPGLGLRLIYFSYDVKMKEKGDIPEGYSVSREKKERFSLILESASTNQTSMYLCASKGGSSYEQYFGPGTRLTVT.

The V call is TRBV5-1, the J call TRBJ2-1; 11 positions agree with TRBD2. The germline V gene encodes CDR1 SGHRS and CDR2 YFSETQ. V shed 3 bases, J shed 2 bases, and the junction held 7 bases outside the gene matches. This CDR3 contains 17 residues. The CDR3 reads CASSSGTSGDTYNEQFF. As DNA, the CDR3 is TGCGCCAGCAGCTCCGGGACTAGCGGAGATACCTACAATGAGCAGTTCTTC.

The chain recombines TRBV2 with TRBJ1-2; D is uncertain. From germline, CDR1 is SNHLY and CDR2 FYNNEI. The V end was cut by 5 bases, the J end by 0 bases, with 7 bases between. The CDR3 has 13 residues. CDR3 DNA sequence: TGTGCCAGCAGTCTTACACCTAACTATGGCTACACCTTC. Protein product: CASSLTPNYGYTF.

In this sample, this clone turned up once. The V gene is TRBV28, the J gene TRBJ2-2; D not certain. The V end was cut by 4 bases, the J end by 9 bases, with 9 bases between. The CDR3 contains 12 residues. CDR1 is MDHEN and CDR2 is SYDVKM in the germline V gene. CDR3 residues: CASSSDVRELFF. Here the CDR3 DNA reads TGTGCCAGCAGTTCCGACGTTAGGGAGCTGTTTTTT.

This chain uses TRBV7-9 with TRBJ2-1; 8 nucleotides match TRBD1. Losses at the gene ends were 5 bases for V and 8 bases for J; bases not matched to a gene: 8. CDR1 and CDR2 (germline): SEHNR, FQNEAQ (reference sequence). The CDR3 length is 14 residues. DNA for the CDR3: TGTGCCAGCAGCCCCACAGGGGGTCGGGATGAGCAGTTCTTC. This encodes CASSPTGGRDEQFF.

The V gene is TRBV19, the J gene TRBJ2-5, with D uncertain. Looked up from germline, CDR1 is LNHDA and CDR2 is SQIVND (reference sequence). V was pared by 5 bases and J by 2 bases, with 12 bases between. The CDR3 runs 14 residues. The CDR3 DNA is TGTGCCAGTAGTTTGATCCATTATCAAGAGACCCAGTACTTC. This gives the protein CASSLIHYQETQYF.

The rearrangement joins TRBV18 to TRBJ1-2; 9 bases fit TRBD1. CDR1 is KGHSH and CDR2 is LQKENI in the germline V gene. Trimming cost V 3 bases and J 6 bases; bases outside gene matches: 8. The CDR3 consists of 15 residues. The CDR3 sequence: CASSPTTGGYDGYTF. The CDR3 region has the DNA TGTGCCAGCTCACCGACAACAGGGGGCTACGATGGCTACACCTTC.

The chain combines TRBV11-2 with TRBJ2-5; 7 bases align to TRBD1. In germline, CDR1 is SGHAT, CDR2 FQNNGV. V lost 4 bases and J lost 0; bases outside the gene matches: 8. The CDR3 totals 16 residues. CDR3 protein: CASSWTGTDNQETQYF. CDR3 sequence (DNA): TGTGCCAGCAGCTGGACCGGGACAGACAACCAAGAGACCCAGTACTTC. The variable domain in full, with the rest retrieved from reference TRBV11-2 and TRBJ2-5, is EAGVAQSPRYKIIEKRQSVAFWCNPISGHATLYWYQQILGQGPKLLIQFQNNGVVDDSQLPKDRFSAERLKGVDSTLKIQPAKLEDSAVYLCASSWTGTDNQETQYFGPGTRLLVL.

The CDR3 loop reads CASSHSTTLNTGELFF. The CDR3 nucleotides are TGCGCCAGCAGCCACTCGACTACCCTGAACACCGGGGAGCTGTTTTTT. The chain has TRBV4-1 and TRBJ2-2; weak D call: TRBD2 (5 bases). The germline CDR1 and CDR2 sequences are MGHRA and YSYEKL. V lost 3 bases and J lost 1, with 12 bases in between. The CDR3 length is 16 residues.

This rearrangement joins TRBV7-9 to TRBJ2-1; 7 positions match TRBD2. From germline, CDR1 is SEHNR and CDR2 FQNEAQ (reference sequence). J gave up 9 bases and V 5 bases, and 19 bases lay outside the gene matches. There are 17 residues in the CDR3. The chain's CDR3 is CASSPRFGGSGRVEQFF. The CDR3 nucleotides are TGTGCCAGCAGCCCCCGATTCGGCGGGAGCGGGCGTGTTGAGCAGTTCTTC.

The genes are TRBV5-1 and TRBJ2-3; 8 bases line up with TRBD2. There are 15 residues in the CDR3. Germline V gene lookup returns CDR1 SGHRS and CDR2 YFSETQ. J was trimmed by 5 bases and V by 6 bases; bases with no gene match: 11. This chain's CDR3 is CASTQQTSVVDTQYF. In DNA, the CDR3 is TGCGCCAGCACCCAACAGACTAGCGTCGTAGATACGCAGTATTTT.

The chain couples TRBV2 to TRBJ2-7, with 7 bases matching TRBD2. CDR3 length equals 14 residues. After removal of 5 bases from V and 0 bases from J, the junction contained 4 bases not matched to a gene. Germline V gene data show CDR1 as SNHLY and CDR2 as FYNNEI. This chain's CDR3 is CASSSSGYSYEQYF. The DNA for the CDR3 is TGTGCCAGCAGTTCTAGCGGTTACTCCTACGAGCAGTACTTC.

This chain links TRBV28 with TRBJ2-7; TRBD1 agrees at 10 bases. There are 18 residues in the CDR3. Germline CDR1 reads MDHEN; CDR2 reads SYDVKM. The junction had 18 bases not matched to a gene; V was cut back by 7 bases and J by 3 bases. As DNA, the CDR3 is TGTGCCAGCACGCTTTGGGGCCGGTCCGGGACAGGGGTCTACGAGCAGTACTTC. Amino acids: CASTLWGRSGTGVYEQYF.

The chain carries TRBV6-1 and TRBJ1-1; D possibly corresponds to TRBD1 (6 bases). Germline V lookup: CDR1 MNHNS, CDR2 SASEGT. Trimming removed 7 bases at V and 10 bases at J, with 25 bases between. CDR3 length: 15 amino acids. The CDR3 here is CASIPPTGFMMGAFF. CDR3 coding DNA: TGTGCCAGCATCCCACCGACAGGATTCATGATGGGAGCTTTCTTT.

This chain connects TRBV18 to TRBJ1-1, with D possibly TRBD1 on 5 matching bases. The CDR3 sequence is 13 residues long. Trimming removed 2 bases from V and 5 bases from J, with 9 bases in between. Germline CDR1 reads KGHSH; CDR2 reads LQKENI. The CDR3 coding sequence is TGTGCCAGCTCACCATCGGGGCAAACTGAAGCTTTCTTT. Translated, it gives CASSPSGQTEAFF.

The rearrangement uses TRBV6-5 and TRBJ1-5; 7 bases are shared with TRBD1. This CDR3 region has 15 residues. The V segment lost 6 bases and the J segment 7 bases; nucleotides outside the gene matches: 12. CDR1 and CDR2 from the germline V gene are MNHEY and SVGAGI. CDR3 in DNA: TGTGCCAGCAGCTATACAGGGGTGGGGGACCAGCCCCAGCATTTT. It codes for CASSYTGVGDQPQHF.

The chain recombines TRBV5-1 with TRBJ2-7; D uncertain. The CDR3 spans 18 residues. CDR1 and CDR2 from the germline V gene are SGHRS and YFSETQ. The V and J ends lost 0 bases and 0 bases respectively, with 19 bases between them. The CDR3 region is CASSLAYSLRASSYEQYF. The CDR3 nucleotides read TGCGCCAGCAGCTTGGCCTATAGTCTTCGAGCGAGCTCCTACGAGCAGTACTTC. The full variable domain, in which reference TRBV5-1 and TRBJ2-7 provide the parts outside the CDR3, is KAGVTQTPRYLIKTRGQQVTLSCSPISGHRSVSWYQQTPGQGLQFLFEYFSETQRNKGNFPGRFSGRQFSNSRSEMNVSTLELGDSALYLCASSLAYSLRASSYEQYFGPGTRLTVT.

V is TRBV15 and J is TRBJ1-2; D not certain. This CDR3 is 13 amino acids long. V lost 5 bases to trimming and J lost 1 base, with 8 bases between them. CDR1 and CDR2 from the germline V gene are LNHNV and YYDKDF (reference sequence). In DNA form, the CDR3 reads TGTGCCACCAGCCCAGATATTAACTATGGCTACACCTTC. This gives the protein CATSPDINYGYTF.

The CDR3 DNA sequence: TGTGCCAGCAGCTTAGCCCTGCCAGATACGCAGTATTTT. Translating it yields CASSLALPDTQYF. The chain is built from TRBV11-2 and TRBJ2-3; D is ambiguous. Germline-derived CDR1 and CDR2 are SGHAT and FQNNGV. V gave up 1 base and J gave up 4 bases, with 6 bases separating them. The CDR3 is 13 amino acids.

V usage is TRBV10-2 and J usage is TRBJ2-7; TRBD2 aligns across 10 bases. The CDR3 spans 15 residues. Germline CDR1 and CDR2: WSHSY and SAAADI. Trimming removed 7 bases from V and 0 bases from J; junction bases left unmatched: 6. The CDR3 is CASTKTSGSSYEQYF. CDR3 DNA: TGCGCCAGCACTAAGACTAGCGGGTCCTCCTACGAGCAGTACTTC.

The chain is built from TRBV7-8 and TRBJ1-3; D may be TRBD2 (6 bases). Near its end, the DNA agrees better with TRBJ2-2, so the J call may be wrong. Germline loops: CDR1 SGHVS, CDR2 FQNEAQ. The CDR3 consists of 17 residues. CDR3: CASSPAWEPSDTGELFF. CDR3 DNA sequence: TGTGCCAGCAGCCCCGCTTGGGAACCTAGCGACACCGGGGAGCTGTTTTTT.

The chain has TRBV6-6 and TRBJ2-7; 10 nucleotides agree with TRBD1. This CDR3 spans 14 amino acids. V was pared by 2 bases and J by 3 bases, with 1 base of the junction left unmatched. Germline V CDR1 and CDR2: MNHNY, SVGAGI (reference sequence). The CDR3 DNA sequence: TGTGCCAGCAGTTACCGGGACAGGGGCTACGAGCAGTACTTC. Protein: CASSYRDRGYEQYF.

This chain uses TRBV9 with TRBJ2-6; D might be TRBD1 (5 bases). CDR1 is SGDLS and CDR2 is YYNGEE in the germline V gene. This CDR3 is 14 amino acids long. V shed 7 bases and J shed 4 bases, with 12 bases lying between them. The CDR3 DNA reads TGTGCCAGCGATCCTTCAGGGGGGGCCAACGTCCTGACTTTC. Encoded protein: CASDPSGGANVLTF. Full variable domain (rest looked up from reference TRBV9 and TRBJ2-6): DSGVTQTPKHLITATGQRVTLRCSPRSGDLSVYWYQQSLDQGLQFLIQYYNGEERAKGNILERFSAQQFPDLHSELNLSSLELGDSALYFCASDPSGGANVLTFGAGSRLTVL.

The chain joins TRBV18 to TRBJ1-2; D is unresolved. V was cut by 1 base and J by 3 bases, with 12 bases left in between. Germline CDR1 KGHSH, CDR2 LQKENI. The CDR3 sequence is 15 residues long. The CDR3 spells CASSPQDGEHYGYTF. CDR3 DNA sequence: TGTGCCAGCTCACCACAAGACGGCGAACACTATGGCTACACCTTC.

The chain employs TRBV10-3 and TRBJ2-5; maybe TRBD2 (5 bases). The CDR3 extends over 16 amino acids. Between the trimmed V and J ends, which lost 4 bases and 2 bases, there was a span of 17 bases. Looked up from germline, CDR1 is ENHRY and CDR2 is SYGVKD. CDR3 sequence (DNA): TGTGCCATCAGTGGTGGATCCATAGCGCCTCAAGAGACCCAGTACTTC. Amino acids: CAISGGSIAPQETQYF.